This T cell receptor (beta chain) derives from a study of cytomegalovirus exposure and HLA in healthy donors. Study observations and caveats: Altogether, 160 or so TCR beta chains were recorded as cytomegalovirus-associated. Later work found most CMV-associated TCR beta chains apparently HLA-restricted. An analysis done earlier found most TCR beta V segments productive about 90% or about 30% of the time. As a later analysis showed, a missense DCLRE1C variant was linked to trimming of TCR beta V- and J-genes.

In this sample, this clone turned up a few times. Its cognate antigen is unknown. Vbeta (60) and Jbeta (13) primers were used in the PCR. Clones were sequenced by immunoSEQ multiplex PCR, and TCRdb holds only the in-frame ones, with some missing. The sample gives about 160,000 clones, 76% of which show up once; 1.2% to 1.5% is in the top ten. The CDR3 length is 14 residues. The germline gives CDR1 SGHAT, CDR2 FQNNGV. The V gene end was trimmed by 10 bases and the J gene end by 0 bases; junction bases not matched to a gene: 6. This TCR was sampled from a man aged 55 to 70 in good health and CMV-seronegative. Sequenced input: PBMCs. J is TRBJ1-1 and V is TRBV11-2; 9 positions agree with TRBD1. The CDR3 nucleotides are TGTGCCACCCGGGACAGGGTTATGAACACTGAAGCTTTCTTT. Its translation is CATRDRVMNTEAFF.